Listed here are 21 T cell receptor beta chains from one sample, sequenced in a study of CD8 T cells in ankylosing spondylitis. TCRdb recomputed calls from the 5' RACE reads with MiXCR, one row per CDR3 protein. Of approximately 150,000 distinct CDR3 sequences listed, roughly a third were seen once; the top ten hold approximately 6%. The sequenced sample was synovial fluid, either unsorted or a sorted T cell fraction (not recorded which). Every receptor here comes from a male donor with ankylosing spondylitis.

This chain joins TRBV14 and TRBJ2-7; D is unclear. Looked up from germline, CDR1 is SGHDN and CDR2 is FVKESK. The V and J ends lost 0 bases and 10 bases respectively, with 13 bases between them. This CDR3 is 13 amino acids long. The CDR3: CASSQELVTLQYF. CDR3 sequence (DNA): TGTGCCAGCAGCCAAGAATTGGTGACATTACAGTACTTC.

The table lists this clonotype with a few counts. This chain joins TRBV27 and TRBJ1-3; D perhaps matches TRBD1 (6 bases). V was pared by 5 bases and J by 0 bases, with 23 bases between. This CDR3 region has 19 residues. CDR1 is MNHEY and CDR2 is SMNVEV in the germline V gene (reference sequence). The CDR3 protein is CASSPKNWTVRFSGNTIYF. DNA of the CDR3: TGTGCCAGCAGTCCGAAAAATTGGACAGTCCGATTCTCTGGAAACACCATATATTTT.

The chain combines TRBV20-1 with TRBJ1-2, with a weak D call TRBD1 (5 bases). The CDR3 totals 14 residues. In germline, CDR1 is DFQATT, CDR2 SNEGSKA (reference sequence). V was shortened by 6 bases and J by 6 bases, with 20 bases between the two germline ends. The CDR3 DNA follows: TGCAGTGCAAGTGGCAGGGAGTTTGTGAATGGCTACACCTTC. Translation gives CSASGREFVNGYTF.

The CDR3 sequence is CASSLVGPQEQFF. CDR3 in DNA: TGTGCCAGCAGTTTAGTGGGTCCCCAGGAGCAGTTCTTC. The chain couples TRBV12-3 or TRBV12-4 to TRBJ2-1; D ambiguous. V lost 1 base, J lost 10 bases, and 11 bases lay in between. CDR3 length: 13 residues.

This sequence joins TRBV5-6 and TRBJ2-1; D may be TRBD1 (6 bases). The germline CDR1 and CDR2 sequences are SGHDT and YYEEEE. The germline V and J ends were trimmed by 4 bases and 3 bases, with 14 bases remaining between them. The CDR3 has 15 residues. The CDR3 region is CASSRVGAVYNEQFF. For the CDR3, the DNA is TGTGCCAGCAGCCGGGTGGGGGCGGTCTACAATGAGCAGTTCTTC. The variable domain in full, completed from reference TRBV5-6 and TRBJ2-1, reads DAGVTQSPTHLIKTRGQQVTLRCSPKSGHDTVSWYQQALGQGPQFIFQYYEEEERQRGNFPDRFSGHQFPNYSSELNVNALLLGDSALYLCASSRVGAVYNEQFFGPGTRLTVL.

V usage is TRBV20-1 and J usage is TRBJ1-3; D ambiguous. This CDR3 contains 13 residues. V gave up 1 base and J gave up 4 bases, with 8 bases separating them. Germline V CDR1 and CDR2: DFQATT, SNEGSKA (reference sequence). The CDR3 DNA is TGCAGTGCTAGAGTCCTAACGGGAAACACCATATATTTT. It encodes CSARVLTGNTIYF.

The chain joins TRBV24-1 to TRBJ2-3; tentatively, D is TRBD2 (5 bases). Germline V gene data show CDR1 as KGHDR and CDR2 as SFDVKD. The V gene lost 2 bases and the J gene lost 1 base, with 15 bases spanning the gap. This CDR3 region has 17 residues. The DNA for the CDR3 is TGTGCCACCAGTGATTCAATGAGCGGAAGGGGCACAGATACGCAGTATTTT. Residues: CATSDSMSGRGTDTQYF.

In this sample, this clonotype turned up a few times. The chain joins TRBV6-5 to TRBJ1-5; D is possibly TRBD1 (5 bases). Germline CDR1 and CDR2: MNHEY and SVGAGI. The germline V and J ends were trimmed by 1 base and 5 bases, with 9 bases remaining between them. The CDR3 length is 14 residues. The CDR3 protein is CASSYYRRDQPQHF. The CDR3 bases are TGTGCCAGCAGTTACTACAGGAGAGATCAGCCCCAGCATTTT.

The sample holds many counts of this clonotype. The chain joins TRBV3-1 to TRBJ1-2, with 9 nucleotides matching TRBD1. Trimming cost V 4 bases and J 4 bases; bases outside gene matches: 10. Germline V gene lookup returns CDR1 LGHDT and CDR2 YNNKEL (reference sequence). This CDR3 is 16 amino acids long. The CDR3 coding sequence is TGTGCCAGCAGCCTTTGGGACAGGGAACTTAGCTATGGCTACACCTTC. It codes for CASSLWDRELSYGYTF.

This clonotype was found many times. The DNA of the CDR3 is TGCAGTGCTAGAGATTGGTGGAGTCCCACCGGGGAGCTGTTTTTT. It specifies CSARDWWSPTGELFF. The chain employs TRBV20-1 and TRBJ2-2; no clear D. Germline CDR1 and CDR2: DFQATT and SNEGSKA (reference sequence). Deletions cut 0 bases from V and 4 bases from J, with 12 bases between. The CDR3 runs to 15 residues.

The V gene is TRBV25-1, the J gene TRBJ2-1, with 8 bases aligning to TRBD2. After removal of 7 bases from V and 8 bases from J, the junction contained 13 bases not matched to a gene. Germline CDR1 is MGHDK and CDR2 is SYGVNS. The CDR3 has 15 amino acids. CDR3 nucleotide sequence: TGTGCCAGCACTGCCTGGGGACTAGGGGGTCATGAGCAGTTCTTC. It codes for CASTAWGLGGHEQFF.

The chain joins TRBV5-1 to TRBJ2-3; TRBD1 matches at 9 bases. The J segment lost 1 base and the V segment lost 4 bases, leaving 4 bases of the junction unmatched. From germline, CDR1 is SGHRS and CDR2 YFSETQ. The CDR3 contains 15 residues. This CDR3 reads CASSTRDRGTDTQYF. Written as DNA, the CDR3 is TGCGCCAGCAGCACCCGGGACAGGGGCACAGATACGCAGTATTTT.

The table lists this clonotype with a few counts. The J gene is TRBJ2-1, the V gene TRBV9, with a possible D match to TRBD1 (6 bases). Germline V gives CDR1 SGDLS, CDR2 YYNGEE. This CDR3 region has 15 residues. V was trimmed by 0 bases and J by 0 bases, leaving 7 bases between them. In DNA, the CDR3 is TGTGCCAGCAGCGTAGGGGACAACTCCTACAATGAGCAGTTCTTC. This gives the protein CASSVGDNSYNEQFF.

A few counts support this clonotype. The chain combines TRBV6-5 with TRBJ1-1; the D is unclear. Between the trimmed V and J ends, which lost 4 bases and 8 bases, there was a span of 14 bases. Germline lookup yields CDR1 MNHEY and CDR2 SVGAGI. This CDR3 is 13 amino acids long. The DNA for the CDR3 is TGTGCCAGCAGTTCAACCCGGCTGCGGGAAGCTTTCTTT. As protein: CASSSTRLREAFF.

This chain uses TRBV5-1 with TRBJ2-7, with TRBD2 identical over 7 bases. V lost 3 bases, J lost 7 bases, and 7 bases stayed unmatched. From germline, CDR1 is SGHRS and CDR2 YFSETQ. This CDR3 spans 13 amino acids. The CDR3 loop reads CASSSSGAREQYF. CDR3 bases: TGCGCCAGCAGCTCGAGCGGGGCTCGGGAGCAGTACTTC.

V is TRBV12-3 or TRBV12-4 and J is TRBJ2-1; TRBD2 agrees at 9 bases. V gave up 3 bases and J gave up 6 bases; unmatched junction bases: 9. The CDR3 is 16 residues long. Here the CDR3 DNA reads TGTGCCAGCAGTTTGGGCGCGGGGGGGCCTGCCAATGAGCAGTTCTTC. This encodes CASSLGAGGPANEQFF.

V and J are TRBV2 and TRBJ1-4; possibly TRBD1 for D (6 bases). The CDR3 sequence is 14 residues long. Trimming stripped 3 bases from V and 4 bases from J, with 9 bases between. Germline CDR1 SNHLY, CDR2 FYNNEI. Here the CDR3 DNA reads TGTGCCAGCAGTGAGACAGGCTTTAATGAAAAACTGTTTTTT. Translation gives CASSETGFNEKLFF. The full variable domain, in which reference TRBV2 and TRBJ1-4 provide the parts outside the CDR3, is EPEVTQTPSHQVTQMGQEVILRCVPISNHLYFYWYRQILGQKVEFLVSFYNNEISEKSEIFDDQFSVERPDGSNFTLKIRSTKLEDSAMYFCASSETGFNEKLFFGSGTQLSVL.

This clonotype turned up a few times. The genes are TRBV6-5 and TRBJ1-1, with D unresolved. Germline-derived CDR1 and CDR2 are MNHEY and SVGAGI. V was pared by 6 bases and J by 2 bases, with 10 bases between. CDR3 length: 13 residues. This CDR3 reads CASRYARNTEAFF. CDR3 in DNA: TGTGCCAGCAGGTACGCCCGTAACACTGAAGCTTTCTTT.

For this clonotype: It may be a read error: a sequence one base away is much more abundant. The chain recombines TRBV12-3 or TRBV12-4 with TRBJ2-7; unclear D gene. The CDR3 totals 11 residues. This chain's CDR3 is CASILKTEQYF. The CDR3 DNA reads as TGTGCCAGCATTTTAAAGACAGAGCAGTACTTC.

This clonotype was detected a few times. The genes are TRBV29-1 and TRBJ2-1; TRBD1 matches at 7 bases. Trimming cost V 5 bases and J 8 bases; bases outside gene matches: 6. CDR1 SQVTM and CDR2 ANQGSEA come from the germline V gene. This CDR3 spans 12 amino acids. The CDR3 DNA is TGCAGCGTTACTAGAGGGGGCGATGAGCAGTTCTTC. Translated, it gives CSVTRGGDEQFF.

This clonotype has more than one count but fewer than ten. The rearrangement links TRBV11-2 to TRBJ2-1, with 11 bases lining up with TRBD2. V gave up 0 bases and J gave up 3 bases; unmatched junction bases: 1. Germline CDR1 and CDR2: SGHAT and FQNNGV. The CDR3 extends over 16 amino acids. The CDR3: CASSLEGTSGYNEQFF. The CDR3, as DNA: TGTGCCAGCAGCTTAGAGGGGACTAGCGGCTACAATGAGCAGTTCTTC.